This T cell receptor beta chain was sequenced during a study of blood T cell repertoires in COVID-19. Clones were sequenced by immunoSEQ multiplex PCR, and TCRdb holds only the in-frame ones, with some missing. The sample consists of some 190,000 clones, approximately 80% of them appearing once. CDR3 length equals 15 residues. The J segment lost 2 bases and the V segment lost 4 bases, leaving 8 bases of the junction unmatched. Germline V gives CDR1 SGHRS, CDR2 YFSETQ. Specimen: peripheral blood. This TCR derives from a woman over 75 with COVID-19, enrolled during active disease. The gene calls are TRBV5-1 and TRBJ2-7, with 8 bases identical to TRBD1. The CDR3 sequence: CASSPNPRGPYEQYF. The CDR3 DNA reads TGCGCCAGCAGCCCCAACCCCAGGGGGCCCTACGAGCAGTACTTC.